The clone carrying this TCR beta chain has more than one count but fewer than ten. No antigen is known for it. After approximately 6 days with irradiated graft donor PBMCs, CFSE-labeled recipient PBMCs were FACS-sorted. This entry comes from a study of Tregs in tolerant kidney transplant recipients. The table came from immunoSEQ multiplex PCR; TCRdb's copy has only in-frame clones and leaves some out. This table holds fewer than 20,000 clones, around 53% found once. V was trimmed by 4 bases and J by 14 bases, leaving 12 bases between them. In germline, CDR1 is SGHTS, CDR2 YDEGEE. The CDR3 has 11 residues.

Sequenced here: CD4+ T cells from blood cultured with allogeneic cells, sampled before the transplant. This TCR was recovered from a human patient who received a combined kidney and bone marrow transplant. The chain couples TRBV5-8 to TRBJ1-4, with no clear D. The CDR3 nucleotides read TGTGCCAGCAGCCGGACGGAGCGGCTGTTTTTT. Translated, it gives CASSRTERLFF.